This is a list of T cell receptor beta chains from one sample in a study of beta chain features in type 1 diabetes. Profiling relied on immunoSEQ multiplex PCR, and the TCRdb table lists in-frame clones only, not all of them. This table has hundreds of thousands of clones, about an eighth appearing once. The material sequenced was naive CD4+ T cells from blood. These receptors came from a man younger than 30 with type 1 diabetes. Each CDR3 is given with its conserved first and last residue. Fields, in order: clone size, V gene, D gene, J gene, CDR3 DNA, CDR3 protein. D genes are given only for firm matches. Clone size is given for some rows only: seen once, a few or many times, or a class if the clone is expanded.

NA	TRBV5-6	NA	TRBJ2-1	TGTGCCAGCAGCTCCCCACCCGGGGTGAATGAGCAGTTCTTC	CASSSPPGVNEQFF
NA	TRBV30	NA	TRBJ2-7	TGTGCCTGGAGTGCGGGGGTCTTATGGTCCTACGAGCAGTACTTC	CAWSAGVLWSYEQYF
NA	TRBV30	NA	TRBJ1-2	TGTGCCTGGAGTGGACCCCATTTCGCTTACTACACCTTC	CAWSGPHFAYYTF
NA	TRBV30	NA	TRBJ2-6	TGTGCCTGGAGTAGACAGCGCTCTGGGGCCAACGTCCTGACTTTC	CAWSRQRSGANVLTF
NA	TRBV29-1	TRBD1	TRBJ2-7	TGCAGCGTCACGGACAGGGGGGCTTTCAACGAGCAGTACTTC	CSVTDRGAFNEQYF
NA	TRBV6-5	NA	TRBJ2-6	TGTGCCAGCAGGCTCACTGGGGCCAACGTCCTGACTTTC	CASRLTGANVLTF
few	TRBV6-8	TRBD1	TRBJ1-5	TGTGCCATCCCGAGGGGGCGGCATCAGCCCCAGCATTTT	CAIPRGRHQPQHF
NA	TRBV6-5	NA	TRBJ2-5	TGTGCCTCCCGGGCAGCACAAGAGACCCAGTACTTC	CASRAAQETQYF
few	TRBV5-4	TRBD1	TRBJ2-5	TGTGCCAGCAGCTCGCGGACAGGGGGCTTGGAGACCCAGTACTTC	CASSSRTGGLETQYF
few	TRBV2	NA	TRBJ2-7	TGTGCCAGCAGTACGGAGGGGATAATCTACGAGCAGTACTTC	CASSTEGIIYEQYF
few	TRBV15	NA	TRBJ1-2	TGTGCCACCAGCAGTCCCCGGGGACACTATGGCTACACCTTC	CATSSPRGHYGYTF
few	TRBV9	TRBD1	TRBJ1-2	TGTGCCAGCAGCATTGGACAGGGGAGCTATGGCTACACCTTC	CASSIGQGSYGYTF
NA	TRBV10-3	NA	TRBJ1-1	TGTGCCATCAGTGAGATAGGCACTGAAGCTTTCTTT	CAISEIGTEAFF
few	TRBV30	TRBD1	TRBJ2-7	TGTGCCTGGAGGACAGGGGCCGGGCAGTACTTC	CAWRTGAGQYF
NA	TRBV10-3	NA	TRBJ2-5	TGTGCCATCAGTGCAGCCCAGATAGCAGAGACCCAGTACTTC	CAISAAQIAETQYF
NA	TRBV10-3	NA	TRBJ2-5	TGTGCCATCAGTGAGTCGCGTGGAAGTCAAGAGACCCAGTACTTC	CAISESRGSQETQYF
NA	TRBV7-2	TRBD2	TRBJ2-1	TGTGCCAGCAGCCCAAGAGGGTCTAGCGGGGGCACCTACAATGAGCAGTTCTTC	CASSPRGSSGGTYNEQFF
few	TRBV10-3	NA	TRBJ1-2	TGTGCCACCTACAAGGGTAGTCGCAATGACTATGGCTACACCTTC	CATYKGSRNDYGYTF
NA	TRBV6-6	NA	TRBJ2-3	TGTGCCAGCAGTTACCGACCGGCGGGGAGCGATACGCAGTATTTT	CASSYRPAGSDTQYF
NA	TRBV28	NA	TRBJ2-7	TGTGCCAGCAGTTTATTGCCAGGCTCCTACGAGCAGTACTTC	CASSLLPGSYEQYF
NA	TRBV27	TRBD1	TRBJ2-7	TGTGCCAGCAGTCCTATTACAGGGACAGCCGTCGTGAACGAGCAGTACTTC	CASSPITGTAVVNEQYF
NA	TRBV5-1	NA	TRBJ2-3	TGCGCCAGCAGCCGAGGGGGACAACGCACAGATACGCAGTATTTT	CASSRGGQRTDTQYF
few	TRBV21-1	NA	TRBJ1-2	TGTGCCAGCAGCACCGGGACAGGGTGGTACGGCTACACCTTC	CASSTGTGWYGYTF
few	TRBV30	NA	TRBJ2-2	TGTGCCTGGGCGAGGGACTCGAACACCGGGGAGCTGTTTTTT	CAWARDSNTGELFF
few	TRBV14	NA	TRBJ2-5	TGTGCCAGCAGCCGACAGCAAGAGACCCAGTACTTC	CASSRQQETQYF
NA	TRBV7-2	NA	TRBJ1-4	TGTGCCAGCAGCCCCCGGGGTCGGACAGCACTTAATGAAAAACTGTTTTTT	CASSPRGRTALNEKLFF
NA	TRBV29-1	NA	TRBJ2-1	TGCAGCGTGAAAAAGGACGGGGACAATGAGCAGTTCTTC	CSVKKDGDNEQFF
NA	TRBV29-1	NA	TRBJ2-2	TGCAGCGTTGATGGGCAACCGAACACCGGGGAGCTGTTTTTT	CSVDGQPNTGELFF
few	TRBV6-5	NA	TRBJ1-1	TGTGCCAGCAGAGCCGGGCCCTCAGGAAATGAAGCTTTCTTT	CASRAGPSGNEAFF
NA	TRBV10-3	TRBD1	TRBJ2-7	TGTGCCATCAAACCCGGACAGGGTAGCGACGAGCAGTACTTC	CAIKPGQGSDEQYF
NA	TRBV25-1	NA	TRBJ1-1	TGTGCCAGCAGGAAGAACACTGAAGCTTTCTTT	CASRKNTEAFF
few	TRBV6-1	NA	TRBJ2-3	TGTGCCAGCTATAGACTAGCAGATACGCAGTATTTT	CASYRLADTQYF
NA	TRBV6-6	NA	TRBJ1-2	TGTGCCGTGGGGACTAACTATGGCTACACCTTC	CAVGTNYGYTF
NA	TRBV5-1	NA	TRBJ2-3	TGCGCCAGCAGCTCCGCGGGCCAAGTTAGCACAGATACGCAGTATTTT	CASSSAGQVSTDTQYF
few	TRBV28	NA	TRBJ1-5	TGTGCCAGCAGTTTTAAGTGGTCAGGGGATAGCAATCAGCCCCAGCATTTT	CASSFKWSGDSNQPQHF
NA	TRBV11-2	NA	TRBJ2-7	TGTGCCAGCAGCTTAGCCAGGGGTGGTTACGAGCAGTACTTC	CASSLARGGYEQYF
few	TRBV7-9	TRBD2	TRBJ2-5	TGTGCCAGCAGCTTAGAGCTCGCGGGGGGCCTACAGACCCAGTACTTC	CASSLELAGGLQTQYF
few	TRBV6-5	NA	TRBJ2-7	TGTGCCAGCAGCCGCGGGACCCATAAGTCCTACGAGCAGTACTTC	CASSRGTHKSYEQYF
few	TRBV4-1	NA	TRBJ2-5	TGCGCCAGCAGCCAAGTAGTAGGAGAGACCCAGTACTTC	CASSQVVGETQYF
few	TRBV6-1	NA	TRBJ1-1	TGTGCCAGCAGTGAAGCCTTATCGCGAGAGGCTGAAGCTTTCTTT	CASSEALSREAEAFF
NA	TRBV18	NA	TRBJ1-2	TGTGCCAGCTCCCCGAACCCTCCCAGGGTTGATGGCTACACCTTC	CASSPNPPRVDGYTF
few	TRBV27	NA	TRBJ2-3	TGTGCCAGCAGTTCACCCCGACATCCGACAGAGACGCAGTATTTT	CASSSPRHPTETQYF
NA	TRBV9	NA	TRBJ2-1	TGTGCCAGCAGCGGATCCAGAGGAGGTATCAATGAGCAGTTCTTC	CASSGSRGGINEQFF
NA	TRBV2	NA	TRBJ2-3	TGTGCCAGTGGGGGACTCACAGATACGCAGTATTTT	CASGGLTDTQYF
NA	TRBV27	NA	TRBJ1-5	TGTGCCAGCAGTTTTGGTTGGGGTGGTCAGCCCCAGCATTTT	CASSFGWGGQPQHF
NA	TRBV5-1	NA	TRBJ2-2	TGCGCCAGCAGCTTGGGAGTCAACACCGGGGAGCTGTTTTTT	CASSLGVNTGELFF
few	TRBV14	TRBD1	TRBJ1-1	TGTGCCAGCAGCCGACTCCGGACAGGGAACACTGAAGCTTTCTTT	CASSRLRTGNTEAFF
NA	TRBV30	NA	TRBJ2-1	TGTGCCTGGAGTGTAAGGGGACCGACGGGTGGGCAGTTCTTC	CAWSVRGPTGGQFF
NA	TRBV18	TRBD1	TRBJ2-5	TGTGCCAGCTCACCCTTACAGGGGAAAGAGACCCAGTACTTC	CASSPLQGKETQYF
NA	TRBV30	NA	TRBJ1-5	TGTGCCTGGAGTGTACCCGGGAGCAATCAGCCCCAGCATTTT	CAWSVPGSNQPQHF
NA	TRBV5-1	NA	TRBJ2-3	TGCGCCAGCAGCTCGGTGGGTTTATCCCCAGATACGCAGTATTTT	CASSSVGLSPDTQYF
NA	TRBV6-5	TRBD2	TRBJ2-1	TGTGCCAGCAGTAGTAGCGGGAACTCCTACAATGAGCAGTTCTTC	CASSSSGNSYNEQFF
NA	TRBV13	TRBD1	TRBJ2-5	TGTGCCAGCAGCTTCCCGACAGGGGGTAAAGAGACCCAGTACTTC	CASSFPTGGKETQYF